The clone carrying this TCR beta chain was found once. Antigen unknown. The protocol was immunoSEQ multiplex PCR, while the TCRdb copy is restricted to in-frame clones and leaves out a portion. This table holds about 97,000 clones, 90% found once. These data belong to a study of graft-versus-host responses after intestinal transplantation. Whole-study context: Every transplant recipient was induced with anti-thymocyte globulin, then maintained on tacrolimus and steroids for about 3 years. Study-level results: In recipient marrow, GvH clones were found, and some appeared first in ileum or blood. Subjects displaying graft-donor T cell macrochimerism possessed elevated graft-versus-host to host-versus-graft clonal ratios inside allografts.

Germline assignment: CDR1 ENHRY and CDR2 SYGVKD. Trimming left V 6 bases short and J 5 bases short, with 14 bases between. The CDR3 has 15 residues. The TCR originated in a human patient who received an intestinal transplant, so some T cells may come from the graft donor. This sequence joins TRBV10-3 and TRBJ1-6; D might be TRBD1 (6 bases). The sequenced sample was PBMCs, obtained about 440 days after intestinal transplant. The CDR3 DNA reads as TGTGCCATCAGACAGACAGGCCTAAATAATTCACCCCTCCACTTT. Translation: CAIRQTGLNNSPLHF.